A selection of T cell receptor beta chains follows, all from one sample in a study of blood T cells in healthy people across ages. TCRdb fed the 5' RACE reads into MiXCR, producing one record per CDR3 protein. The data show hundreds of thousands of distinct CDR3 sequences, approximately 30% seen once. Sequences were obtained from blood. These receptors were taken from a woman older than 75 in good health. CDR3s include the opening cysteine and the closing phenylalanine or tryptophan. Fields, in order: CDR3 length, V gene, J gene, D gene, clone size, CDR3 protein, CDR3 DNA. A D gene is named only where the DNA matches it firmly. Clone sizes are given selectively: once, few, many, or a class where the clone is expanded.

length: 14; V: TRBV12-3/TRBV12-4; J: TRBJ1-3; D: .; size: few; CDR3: CASSLARVGNTIYF; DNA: TGTGCCAGCAGTTTAGCGCGGGTTGGAAACACCATATATTTT
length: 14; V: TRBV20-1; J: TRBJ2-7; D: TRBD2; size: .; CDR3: CSARTGTRGYEQYF; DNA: TGCAGTGCTCGCACCGGGACTAGAGGTTACGAGCAGTACTTC
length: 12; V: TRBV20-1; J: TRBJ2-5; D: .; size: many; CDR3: CSVGREAETQYF; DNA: TGCAGTGTCGGCAGGGAGGCAGAGACCCAGTACTTC
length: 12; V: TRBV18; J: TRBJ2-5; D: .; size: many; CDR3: CASSLLQETQYF; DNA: TGTGCCAGCTCACTCTTACAGGAGACCCAGTACTTC
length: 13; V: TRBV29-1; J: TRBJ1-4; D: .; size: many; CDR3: CSVYSGPGEKLFF; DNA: TGCAGCGTTTATTCAGGGCCGGGGGAAAAACTGTTTTTT
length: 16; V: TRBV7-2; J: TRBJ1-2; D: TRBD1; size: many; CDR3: CASSFQGARDNYGYTF; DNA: TGTGCCAGCAGCTTTCAGGGGGCTCGGGATAACTATGGCTACACCTTC
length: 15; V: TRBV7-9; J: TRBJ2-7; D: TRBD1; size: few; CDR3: CASSLSGTGGTEQYF; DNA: TGTGCCAGCAGCCTCTCCGGGACAGGGGGAACCGAGCAGTACTTC
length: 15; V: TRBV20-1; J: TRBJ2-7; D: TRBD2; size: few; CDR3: CSARELAGGPYEQYF; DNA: TGCAGTGCTAGAGAGCTAGCGGGGGGCCCCTACGAGCAGTACTTC
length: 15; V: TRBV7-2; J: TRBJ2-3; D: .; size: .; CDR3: CASSQGRGAVDTQYF; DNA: TGTGCCAGCAGCCAAGGTCGGGGGGCTGTAGATACGCAGTATTTT
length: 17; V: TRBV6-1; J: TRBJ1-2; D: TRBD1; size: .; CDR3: CASSERDRILRDYGYTF; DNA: TGTGCCAGCAGTGAACGGGACAGGATCCTGAGGGACTATGGCTACACCTTC
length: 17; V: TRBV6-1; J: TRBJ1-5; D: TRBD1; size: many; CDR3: CASSEAAGGGGNQPQHF; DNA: TGTGCCAGCAGTGAAGCTGCTGGAGGGGGCGGCAATCAGCCCCAGCATTTT
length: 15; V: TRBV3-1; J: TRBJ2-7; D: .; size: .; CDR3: CASSQGGSGRGEQYF; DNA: TGTGCCAGCAGCCAAGGGGGATCCGGCAGGGGCGAGCAGTACTTC
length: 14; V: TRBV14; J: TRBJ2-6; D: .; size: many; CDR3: CASPQRSGANVLTF; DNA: TGTGCCAGCCCTCAGCGATCTGGGGCCAACGTCCTGACTTTC
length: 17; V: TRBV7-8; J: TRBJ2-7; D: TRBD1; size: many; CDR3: CASSYRSGTGPSYEQYF; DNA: TGTGCCAGCAGCTACAGATCCGGGACAGGGCCCTCCTACGAGCAGTACTTC
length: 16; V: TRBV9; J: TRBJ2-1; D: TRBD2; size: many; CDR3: CASSAPGTSAYNEQFF; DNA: TGTGCCAGCAGCGCCCCGGGGACTAGCGCCTACAATGAGCAGTTCTTC
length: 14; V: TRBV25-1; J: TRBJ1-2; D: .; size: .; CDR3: CASSELGLAGGYTF; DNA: TGTGCCAGCAGTGAATTGGGGTTGGCAGGCGGCTACACCTTC
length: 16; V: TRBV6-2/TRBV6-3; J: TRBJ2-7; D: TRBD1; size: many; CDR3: CASSYSPRDRAYEQYF; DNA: TGTGCCAGCAGTTACTCACCCCGGGACAGGGCCTACGAGCAGTACTTC
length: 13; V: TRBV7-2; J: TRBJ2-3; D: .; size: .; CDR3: CASVTPPSLEQYF; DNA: TGTGCCAGCGTGACCCCCCCATCCTTAGAGCAGTATTTT
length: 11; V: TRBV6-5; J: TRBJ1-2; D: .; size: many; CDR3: CASSGEYGYTF; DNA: TGTGCCAGCAGTGGCGAGTATGGCTACACCTTC
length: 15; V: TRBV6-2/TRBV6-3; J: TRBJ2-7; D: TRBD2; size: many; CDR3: CASSDGLASSYEQYF; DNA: TGTGCCAGCAGTGACGGACTAGCGAGCTCCTACGAGCAGTACTTC
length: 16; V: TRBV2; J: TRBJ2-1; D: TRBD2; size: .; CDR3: CASSEPERGGYNEQFF; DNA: TGTGCCAGCAGTGAACCTGAGCGGGGGGGTTACAATGAGCAGTTCTTC
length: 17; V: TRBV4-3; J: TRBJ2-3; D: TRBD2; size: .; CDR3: CASSHVGLAGDGGAQYF; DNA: TGCGCCAGCAGCCATGTGGGACTAGCGGGAGACGGAGGTGCGCAGTATTTT
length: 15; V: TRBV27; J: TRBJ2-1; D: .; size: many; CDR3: CASSLSGPRDNEQFF; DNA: TGTGCCAGCAGTTTATCCGGGCCAAGAGACAATGAGCAGTTCTTC
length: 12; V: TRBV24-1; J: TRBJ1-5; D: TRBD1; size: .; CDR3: CATSGGSQPQHF; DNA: TGTGCCACCTCAGGGGGGAGTCAGCCCCAGCATTTT
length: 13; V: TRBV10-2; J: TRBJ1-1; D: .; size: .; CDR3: CASTGSSNTQACF; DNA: TGCGCCAGCACGGGATCTTCGAACACTCAAGCTTGCTTT
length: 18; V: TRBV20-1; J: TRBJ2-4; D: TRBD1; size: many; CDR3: CSARGTGGFSLGKNIQYF; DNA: TGCAGTGCCCGGGGGACAGGGGGATTTTCTTTAGGCAAAAACATTCAGTACTTC
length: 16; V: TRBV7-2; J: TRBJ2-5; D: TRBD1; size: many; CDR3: CASSVGGQGWAETQYF; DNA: TGTGCCAGCAGCGTTGGTGGACAGGGTTGGGCAGAGACCCAGTACTTC
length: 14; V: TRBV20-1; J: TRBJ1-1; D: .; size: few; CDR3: CSARVSPGGPEAFF; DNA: TGCAGTGCTAGAGTGAGCCCCGGGGGCCCTGAAGCTTTCTTT
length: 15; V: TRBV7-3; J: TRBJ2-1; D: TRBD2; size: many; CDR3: CASGTSGGGYNEQFF; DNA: TGTGCCAGTGGGACTAGCGGGGGGGGCTACAATGAGCAGTTCTTC